This TCR beta chain was sequenced in a study of cytomegalovirus exposure and HLA in healthy donors. Study outcomes and limitations: The study put 150 to 200 TCR beta chains on its list as cytomegalovirus-associated. As was reported, the classifier diagnosed cytomegalovirus status with high specificity and sensitivity.

Regarding this clone: Antigen: not known.

The ends were cut back, 3 bases at V and 3 bases at J, with 6 bases in the middle. The CDR3 has 12 residues. Germline values: CDR1 LNHDA, CDR2 SQIVND (reference sequence). Libraries were prepared by immunoSEQ multiplex PCR; TCRdb keeps only in-frame clonotypes and omits some of them. Seen here are under 250,000 clones, approximately 87% observed once, and the top ten hold 2% to 3%. The clonotype originates from a man aged 18 to 35 in good health and CMV-seronegative. The sequenced sample was PBMCs. The rearrangement links TRBV19 to TRBJ2-7; TRBD1 might be the D (5 bases). CDR3 nucleotide sequence: TGTGCCAGTAGTATGACAGACTACGAGCAGTACTTC. It is translated as CASSMTDYEQYF.